The rows below give T cell receptor beta chains drawn from one sample of a study of blood T cell repertoires in COVID-19. TCRdb keeps only in-frame clones here, not all; method: immunoSEQ multiplex PCR. The repertoire has about 210,000 clones, about nine tenths of them found once; the top ten carry 1.5% to 2%. Sequencing used peripheral blood. The receptors were sampled from a man in his 70s with acute or convalescent COVID-19. CDR3s include the opening cysteine and the closing phenylalanine or tryptophan. The order of the fields is clone size, V gene, J gene, D gene, CDR3 length, CDR3 DNA, CDR3 protein. A D gene is named only where the DNA matches it firmly. Rows may omit the clone size; those that give it use once, few, many or a size class.

abundance: NA; v_gene: TRBV9; j_gene: TRBJ2-7; d_gene: TRBD2; len: 14; CDR3nt: TGTGCCAGCAGCGTAGGGACTAGCGGGAGTGAGCAGTACTTC; CDR3aa: CASSVGTSGSEQYF
abundance: NA; v_gene: TRBV4-2; j_gene: TRBJ2-3; d_gene: NA; len: 15; CDR3nt: TGTGCCAGCAGCCAAGGAGACAGAAACACAGATACGCAGTATTTT; CDR3aa: CASSQGDRNTDTQYF
abundance: NA; v_gene: TRBV6-2/TRBV6-3; j_gene: TRBJ1-1; d_gene: NA; len: 14; CDR3nt: TGTGCCAGCAGTTACGTGGGGGGTTGGACTGAAGCTTTCTTT; CDR3aa: CASSYVGGWTEAFF
abundance: NA; v_gene: TRBV4-1; j_gene: TRBJ1-1; d_gene: NA; len: 15; CDR3nt: TGCGCCAGCAGCCAAGATAGGGCAGGGTACACTGAAGCTTTCTTT; CDR3aa: CASSQDRAGYTEAFF
abundance: NA; v_gene: TRBV29-1; j_gene: TRBJ2-1; d_gene: TRBD2; len: 13; CDR3nt: TGCAGCGTTGGGGGGGAGGGATACAATGAGCAGTTCTTC; CDR3aa: CSVGGEGYNEQFF
abundance: NA; v_gene: TRBV18; j_gene: TRBJ1-4; d_gene: NA; len: 15; CDR3nt: TGTGCCAGCTCACCATTACGAGGGGGTGGTGAAAAACTGTTTTTT; CDR3aa: CASSPLRGGGEKLFF
abundance: medium-sized; v_gene: TRBV7-6; j_gene: TRBJ2-5; d_gene: TRBD2; len: 17; CDR3nt: TGTGCCAGCAGCCATCCGGGGGCGGGAGGGCATTACGGGACCCAGTACTTC; CDR3aa: CASSHPGAGGHYGTQYF
abundance: NA; v_gene: TRBV6-4; j_gene: TRBJ1-3; d_gene: TRBD1; len: 17; CDR3nt: TGTGCCAGCAGCGCCTTGGGACAGCGAGTCTCTGGAAACACCATATATTTT; CDR3aa: CASSALGQRVSGNTIYF
abundance: NA; v_gene: TRBV15; j_gene: TRBJ1-5; d_gene: NA; len: 15; CDR3nt: TGTGCCACCAGAGATCTACGGGGTGTTGGTCAGCCCCAGCATTTT; CDR3aa: CATRDLRGVGQPQHF
abundance: NA; v_gene: TRBV5-4; j_gene: TRBJ1-2; d_gene: TRBD1; len: 13; CDR3nt: TGTGCCAGCAGCAGGGACAGGGACTATGGCTACACCTTC; CDR3aa: CASSRDRDYGYTF
abundance: NA; v_gene: TRBV11-2; j_gene: TRBJ2-1; d_gene: NA; len: 12; CDR3nt: TGTGCCAGCAGCCCTTCGACAGTAGAGCAGTTCTTC; CDR3aa: CASSPSTVEQFF
abundance: NA; v_gene: TRBV12-5; j_gene: TRBJ2-1; d_gene: TRBD2; len: 15; CDR3nt: TGTGCTAGTGGTTTTCAGCGGGAGACATACAATGAGCAGTTCTTC; CDR3aa: CASGFQRETYNEQFF
abundance: NA; v_gene: TRBV19; j_gene: TRBJ2-1; d_gene: NA; len: 16; CDR3nt: TGTGCCAGTAGTATAGATCGCGCGAGCTCCTACAATGAGCAGTTCTTC; CDR3aa: CASSIDRASSYNEQFF
abundance: NA; v_gene: TRBV27; j_gene: TRBJ1-6; d_gene: NA; len: 15; CDR3nt: TGTGCCAGCAGCGAGGCGTCTTTGAGGTATTCACCCCTCCACTTT; CDR3aa: CASSEASLRYSPLHF
abundance: NA; v_gene: TRBV19; j_gene: TRBJ1-2; d_gene: NA; len: 16; CDR3nt: TGTGCCAGTAAGGGTAAGGTGGACAGCGGGAGTTGGGGCTACACCTTC; CDR3aa: CASKGKVDSGSWGYTF
abundance: few; v_gene: TRBV18; j_gene: TRBJ2-2; d_gene: NA; len: 15; CDR3nt: TGTGCCAGCTCACAGTTCTCAGGTCACACCGGGGAGCTGTTTTTT; CDR3aa: CASSQFSGHTGELFF
abundance: NA; v_gene: TRBV5-1; j_gene: TRBJ1-6; d_gene: NA; len: 17; CDR3nt: TGCGCCAGCAGCTTGCTCTCACCGGGACAACGAAGTTCACCCCTCCACTTT; CDR3aa: CASSLLSPGQRSSPLHF
abundance: NA; v_gene: TRBV6-5; j_gene: TRBJ1-2; d_gene: NA; len: 13; CDR3nt: TGTGCCAGCAGTCCGAATCAGGGCTATGGCTACACCTTC; CDR3aa: CASSPNQGYGYTF
abundance: NA; v_gene: TRBV6-5; j_gene: TRBJ2-5; d_gene: TRBD1; len: 15; CDR3nt: TGTGCCAGCGCATCCCTAAGACAGGGGAAAGAGACCCAGTACTTC; CDR3aa: CASASLRQGKETQYF
abundance: NA; v_gene: TRBV7-9; j_gene: TRBJ2-3; d_gene: TRBD2; len: 15; CDR3nt: TGTGCCAGCAGCTCACGGGACTACAGACAAGATACGCAGTATTTT; CDR3aa: CASSSRDYRQDTQYF
abundance: NA; v_gene: TRBV7-3; j_gene: TRBJ1-6; d_gene: TRBD1; len: 12; CDR3nt: TGTGCCAGTGGACAGGGCAATTCACCCCTCCACTTT; CDR3aa: CASGQGNSPLHF
abundance: few; v_gene: TRBV5-1; j_gene: TRBJ1-1; d_gene: TRBD1; len: 14; CDR3nt: TGCGCCAGCAGCTCCGGGACAGGGGGCACTGAAGCTTTCTTT; CDR3aa: CASSSGTGGTEAFF
abundance: NA; v_gene: TRBV9; j_gene: TRBJ1-6; d_gene: TRBD1; len: 14; CDR3nt: TGTGCCAGCAGCGCCGACAGGGTTGGGTCACCCCTCCACTTT; CDR3aa: CASSADRVGSPLHF
abundance: NA; v_gene: TRBV4-1; j_gene: TRBJ2-1; d_gene: TRBD2; len: 15; CDR3nt: TGCGCCAGCTCCACCACTAGCGGTACCTACAATGAGCAGTTCTTC; CDR3aa: CASSTTSGTYNEQFF
abundance: NA; v_gene: TRBV30; j_gene: TRBJ1-5; d_gene: NA; len: 14; CDR3nt: TGTGCCTGGTCCCTCGGGGGGAGCAATCAGCCCCAGCATTTT; CDR3aa: CAWSLGGSNQPQHF
abundance: NA; v_gene: TRBV5-6; j_gene: TRBJ2-7; d_gene: TRBD1; len: 15; CDR3nt: TGTGCCAGCAGCTTGAATTTACAGGGGCCGGGCAGGGCGTACTTC; CDR3aa: CASSLNLQGPGRAYF
abundance: NA; v_gene: TRBV19; j_gene: TRBJ2-3; d_gene: TRBD2; len: 15; CDR3nt: TGTGCCAGTAGTTTAGGGCAGGGAGGGACAGATACGCAGTATTTT; CDR3aa: CASSLGQGGTDTQYF
abundance: NA; v_gene: TRBV7-8; j_gene: TRBJ2-1; d_gene: TRBD2; len: 14; CDR3nt: TGTGCCAGCCTTGCGACTAGCGGGAGCAATGAGCAGTTCTTC; CDR3aa: CASLATSGSNEQFF
abundance: NA; v_gene: TRBV5-4; j_gene: TRBJ2-3; d_gene: TRBD2; len: 16; CDR3nt: TGTGCCAGCAGCTTGGGAGGAGGGAGGGCCACAGATACGCAGTATTTT; CDR3aa: CASSLGGGRATDTQYF
abundance: NA; v_gene: TRBV3-1/TRBV3-2; j_gene: TRBJ2-1; d_gene: TRBD2; len: 16; CDR3nt: TGTGCCAGCAGCCTTTCTAGCGGGAGGCGACACAATGAGCAGTTCTTC; CDR3aa: CASSLSSGRRHNEQFF
abundance: NA; v_gene: TRBV20-1; j_gene: TRBJ2-7; d_gene: NA; len: 14; CDR3nt: TGCAGTGCTAGTGAGCGGGTAGGAGCCTACGAGCAGTACTTC; CDR3aa: CSASERVGAYEQYF
abundance: NA; v_gene: TRBV15; j_gene: TRBJ1-2; d_gene: NA; len: 15; CDR3nt: TGTGCCACCAGCACCGGACAGACATCTAACTATGGCTACACCTTC; CDR3aa: CATSTGQTSNYGYTF
abundance: NA; v_gene: TRBV3-1/TRBV3-2; j_gene: TRBJ2-4; d_gene: TRBD2; len: 17; CDR3nt: TGTGCCAGCAGCCAAGACGCGGCTAGCGGGTCCAAAAACATTCAGTACTTC; CDR3aa: CASSQDAASGSKNIQYF
abundance: once; v_gene: TRBV30; j_gene: TRBJ2-3; d_gene: NA; len: 22; CDR3nt: TGTGCCTGGAGTGTACTCAGGCGTACAGCACTTATTCCCGTTTTCTCCACAGATACGCAGTATTTT; CDR3aa: CAWSVLRRTALIPVFSTDTQYF
abundance: NA; v_gene: TRBV28; j_gene: TRBJ2-7; d_gene: NA; len: 12; CDR3nt: TGTGCCAGCAGTTCAAATGCGAACGAGCAGTACTTC; CDR3aa: CASSSNANEQYF
abundance: NA; v_gene: TRBV12-5; j_gene: TRBJ1-2; d_gene: NA; len: 14; CDR3nt: TGTGCTAGTGGTCCCAGAACGGACTTATATGGCTACACCTTC; CDR3aa: CASGPRTDLYGYTF
abundance: NA; v_gene: TRBV7-2; j_gene: TRBJ1-2; d_gene: TRBD1; len: 13; CDR3nt: TGTGCCAGCAGCTTCGTACAGGGGGATGGCTACACCTTC; CDR3aa: CASSFVQGDGYTF
abundance: once; v_gene: TRBV19; j_gene: TRBJ1-6; d_gene: NA; len: 14; CDR3nt: TGTGCCAGTAGTAGCGGGACTTATAGTGCACCCCTCCACTTT; CDR3aa: CASSSGTYSAPLHF
abundance: NA; v_gene: TRBV4-1; j_gene: TRBJ2-1; d_gene: NA; len: 14; CDR3nt: TGCGCCAGCAGCCCCGGTCCGACCTACAATGAGCAGTTCTTC; CDR3aa: CASSPGPTYNEQFF
abundance: NA; v_gene: TRBV4-2; j_gene: TRBJ2-1; d_gene: TRBD1; len: 18; CDR3nt: TGTGCCAGCAGCCATTACTTGGGGACAGGGGGTTCCTACAATGAGCAGTTCTTC; CDR3aa: CASSHYLGTGGSYNEQFF
abundance: NA; v_gene: TRBV9; j_gene: TRBJ2-2; d_gene: TRBD1; len: 16; CDR3nt: TGTGCCAGCAGCCCCGAAGACAGGGCGAACACCGGGGAGCTGTTTTTT; CDR3aa: CASSPEDRANTGELFF
abundance: NA; v_gene: TRBV5-5; j_gene: TRBJ2-2; d_gene: NA; len: 16; CDR3nt: TGTGCCAGCAGCTCCAGGGCTGGGACAAACACCGGGGAGCTGTTTTTT; CDR3aa: CASSSRAGTNTGELFF
abundance: NA; v_gene: TRBV19; j_gene: TRBJ1-6; d_gene: NA; len: 16; CDR3nt: TGTGCCAGTAATCAAGGGGTGGGCACCTATAATTCACCCCTCCACTTT; CDR3aa: CASNQGVGTYNSPLHF
abundance: NA; v_gene: TRBV5-5; j_gene: TRBJ1-1; d_gene: NA; len: 16; CDR3nt: TGTGCCAGCAGCTTGTGGTATATTGGGGGGAGCACTGAAGCTTTCTTT; CDR3aa: CASSLWYIGGSTEAFF
abundance: NA; v_gene: TRBV12-3/TRBV12-4; j_gene: TRBJ2-7; d_gene: NA; len: 13; CDR3nt: TGTGCCAGCAGTACCTTAGGGGGTTACGAGCAGTACTTC; CDR3aa: CASSTLGGYEQYF
abundance: NA; v_gene: TRBV5-6; j_gene: TRBJ2-1; d_gene: NA; len: 14; CDR3nt: TGTGCCAGCAGCCCGCTGGCGGGGTTTAATGAGCAGTTCTTC; CDR3aa: CASSPLAGFNEQFF
abundance: NA; v_gene: TRBV7-2; j_gene: TRBJ1-5; d_gene: NA; len: 15; CDR3nt: TGTGCCAGCAGCACACAGGAGATAAGCAATCAGCCCCAGCATTTT; CDR3aa: CASSTQEISNQPQHF
abundance: NA; v_gene: TRBV28; j_gene: TRBJ2-7; d_gene: TRBD2; len: 14; CDR3nt: TGTGCCAGCAGTAGACTAGCGGGACTTATCGAGCAGTACTTC; CDR3aa: CASSRLAGLIEQYF
abundance: NA; v_gene: TRBV7-6; j_gene: TRBJ2-5; d_gene: TRBD2; len: 18; CDR3nt: TGTGCCAGCAGCTTACCGACTAGCGGGGACCCTCTCATAGAGACCCAGTACTTC; CDR3aa: CASSLPTSGDPLIETQYF
abundance: NA; v_gene: TRBV25-1; j_gene: TRBJ1-2; d_gene: TRBD1; len: 17; CDR3nt: TGTGCCAGCAGTGATCCGACGACAGGGAGCAACTCCTATGGCTACACCTTC; CDR3aa: CASSDPTTGSNSYGYTF
abundance: NA; v_gene: TRBV14; j_gene: TRBJ2-3; d_gene: NA; len: 13; CDR3nt: TGTGCCAGCAGTCAGGTTGGGACAGATACGCAGTATTTT; CDR3aa: CASSQVGTDTQYF
abundance: NA; v_gene: TRBV7-8; j_gene: TRBJ1-4; d_gene: TRBD1; len: 19; CDR3nt: TGTGCCAGCAGACAATGGCCCGGGACAGGGGCAAGTGGCCCTGAAAAACTGTTTTTT; CDR3aa: CASRQWPGTGASGPEKLFF
abundance: NA; v_gene: TRBV18; j_gene: TRBJ2-1; d_gene: NA; len: 15; CDR3nt: TGTGCCAGCTCACCACAAGGAGCCCAAGGTGGTGAGCAGTTCTTC; CDR3aa: CASSPQGAQGGEQFF
abundance: NA; v_gene: TRBV5-8; j_gene: TRBJ2-3; d_gene: TRBD2; len: 17; CDR3nt: TGTGCCAGCAGCCCGAGGATTCTAGCGGGAGGAACAGATACGCAGTATTTT; CDR3aa: CASSPRILAGGTDTQYF
abundance: NA; v_gene: TRBV27; j_gene: TRBJ2-1; d_gene: NA; len: 15; CDR3nt: TGTGCCAGCAGTTTATTCGGGGATTCCTACAATGAGCAGTTCTTC; CDR3aa: CASSLFGDSYNEQFF
abundance: NA; v_gene: TRBV3-1/TRBV3-2; j_gene: TRBJ1-5; d_gene: NA; len: 15; CDR3nt: TGTGCCAGCAGCCAAGCCAGGGGAAGCAATCAGCCCCAGCATTTT; CDR3aa: CASSQARGSNQPQHF
abundance: NA; v_gene: TRBV5-5; j_gene: TRBJ1-2; d_gene: NA; len: 13; CDR3nt: TGTGCCAGCAGCTTTAGTACAGGTCGTGGCTACACCTTC; CDR3aa: CASSFSTGRGYTF
abundance: NA; v_gene: TRBV9; j_gene: TRBJ2-2; d_gene: TRBD2; len: 14; CDR3nt: TGTGCCAGCAGGACTAGCGGAAACACCGGGGAGCTGTTTTTT; CDR3aa: CASRTSGNTGELFF
abundance: NA; v_gene: TRBV7-2; j_gene: TRBJ2-1; d_gene: TRBD2; len: 16; CDR3nt: TGTGCCAGCAGGCAGGCTAGCGGGAGTTGGGGGAATGAGCAGTTCTTC; CDR3aa: CASRQASGSWGNEQFF